The clone carrying this T cell receptor beta chain was detected only once. Its antigen is undetermined. A read error may account for a junction end that differs from germline. Germline CDR1 SGHRS, CDR2 YFSETQ. This CDR3 has 15 residues. This sample was included in a study of blood T cells in healthy people across ages. Primed by a sample-barcoded 5' primer and a J-beta primer mix, a second PCR proceeded for 7 to 11 cycles. TCRdb ran MiXCR on the 5' RACE reads and lists one entry per CDR3 protein. Of around 1,700,000 distinct CDR3 sequences detected, about 28% appear once; the ten largest clones hold 7.7%. Notes on the study in general: The study found more naive CD4+ cells and higher diversity in long-lived than aged donors. Per million T cells, the diversity of TCR beta decreased roughly linearly as age advanced.

The extraction recovered at least 5.5 micrograms of total RNA per sample. The source material was blood. The chain employs TRBV5-1 and TRBJ2-3; D is perhaps TRBD1 or TRBD2 (5 bases each). The TCR sequence derives from a woman aged 25-40 years in good health. The CDR3 sequence: CTSSLGDPSTDTQYF. The CDR3 nucleotides read TGCACCAGCAGCTTGGGGGATCCGAGCACAGATACGCAGTATTTT.